This TCR beta chain was recovered during a study of T cells after yellow fever vaccination. Many counts were recorded for this clonotype. V was pared by 0 bases and J by 1 base, with 15 bases between. The CDR3 is 17 amino acids. Germline lookup yields CDR1 LGHNA and CDR2 YSLEER. Each CDR3 protein gets one entry after TCRdb re-called the 5' RACE reads with MiXCR. Counted here are roughly 310,000 distinct CDR3 sequences, roughly 3.5% occurring once; the ten biggest clones make up less than 25%. This receptor was taken from a man younger than 35 who received the YFV17D yellow fever vaccine. This specimen was PBMCs, taken on the day of the yellow fever booster vaccination. The J gene is TRBJ2-5, the V gene TRBV4-3; D is perhaps TRBD1 or TRBD2 (5 bases each). The CDR3: CASSQDGKWGFQETQYF. The CDR3 bases are TGCGCCAGCAGCCAAGATGGGAAATGGGGGTTCCAAGAGACCCAGTACTTC.